The clone carrying this T cell receptor beta chain was counted only a few times. The data stem from a study of patients and donors after allogeneic stem cell transplantation. V was shortened by 4 bases and J by 4 bases, with 16 bases between the two germline ends. The V gene's germline CDR1 is MDHEN and CDR2 SYDVKM. The CDR3 is 15 amino acids. TCRdb passed the RT-PCR reads through MiXCR, listing each CDR3 protein once. The sample contains some 150,000 distinct CDR3 sequences, 30% to 45% of which appear only once. The TCR comes from a human donor who was either an allogeneic HSCT recipient or a stem cell or donor lymphocyte infusion donor (not recorded which). It is not recorded whose cells these are; they may come from a transplant donor. The chain has TRBV28 and TRBJ1-2; D is perhaps TRBD1 (5 bases). Sequences were obtained from blood, either unsorted or a sorted T cell fraction (not recorded which). Here the CDR3 reads CASSSPQGDSYGYTF. DNA of the CDR3: TGTGCCAGCAGTTCCCCCCAAGGGGACTCCTATGGCTACACCTTC.